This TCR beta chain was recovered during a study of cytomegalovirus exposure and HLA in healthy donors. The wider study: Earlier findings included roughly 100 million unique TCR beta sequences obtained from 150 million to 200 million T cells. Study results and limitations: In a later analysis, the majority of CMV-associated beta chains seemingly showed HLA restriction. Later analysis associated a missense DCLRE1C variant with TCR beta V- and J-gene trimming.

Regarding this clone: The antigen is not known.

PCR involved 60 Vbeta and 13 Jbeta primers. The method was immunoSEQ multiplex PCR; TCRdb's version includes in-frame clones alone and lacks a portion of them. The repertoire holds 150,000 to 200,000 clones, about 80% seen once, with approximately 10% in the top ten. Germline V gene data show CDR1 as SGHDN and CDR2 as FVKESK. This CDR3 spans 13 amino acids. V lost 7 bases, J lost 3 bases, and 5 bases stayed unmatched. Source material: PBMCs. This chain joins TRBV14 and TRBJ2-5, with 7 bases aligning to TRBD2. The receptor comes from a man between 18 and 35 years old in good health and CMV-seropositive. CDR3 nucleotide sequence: TGTGCCAGCATCACGGGAGGAGAAGAGACCCAGTACTTC. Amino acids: CASITGGEETQYF.